One and the same sample provided the 28 T cell receptor beta chains below, sequenced in a study of OX40 agonist ivuxolimab in advanced cancers. Here immunoSEQ multiplex PCR was the method, and the copy in TCRdb shows in-frame clones only, minus some. This sample carries around 140,000 clones, about nine tenths of them seen once, and the ten largest clones take 1.1%. Here the sequenced sample was CD4+ or CD8+ T cells sorted from blood, taken in a trial of the OX40 agonist ivuxolimab. The receptors were gathered from an adult with an advanced solid tumor such as melanoma, head and neck, liver or kidney cancer.

V gene TRBV19 combines with J gene TRBJ2-5, with D perhaps TRBD1 (6 bases). Germline V gives CDR1 LNHDA, CDR2 SQIVND (reference sequence). The V gene lost 3 bases and the J gene lost 5 bases, with 7 bases spanning the gap. The CDR3 spans 12 residues. In nucleotides, the CDR3 is TGTGCCAGTAGTATCAGGGGTGAGACCCAGTACTTC. Translation: CASSIRGETQYF.

V gene TRBV5-4 combines with J gene TRBJ1-1, with a possible D match to TRBD1 (5 bases). Per germline, CDR1 SGHNT and CDR2 YYREEE (reference sequence). The CDR3 consists of 12 residues. Trimming pared 5 bases from V and 3 bases from J, leaving 8 bases between. The CDR3 region is CASRSRDTEAFF. In nucleotides, the CDR3 is TGTGCCAGCAGGTCCAGGGACACTGAAGCTTTCTTT.

The V gene is TRBV28, the J gene TRBJ1-1; no firm D call. V shed 3 bases and J shed 1 base, with 15 bases lying between them. The CDR3 consists of 16 residues. CDR1 is MDHEN and CDR2 is SYDVKM in the germline V gene. CDR3 protein: CASSFDPRGRNTEAFF. CDR3 in DNA: TGTGCCAGCAGTTTTGATCCCCGAGGGAGGAACACTGAAGCTTTCTTT. Together with reference TRBV28 and TRBJ1-1, the CDR3 gives the full variable domain: DVKVTQSSRYLVKRTGEKVFLECVQDMDHENMFWYRQDPGLGLRLIYFSYDVKMKEKGDIPEGYSVSREKKERFSLILESASTNQTSMYLCASSFDPRGRNTEAFFGQGTRLTVV.

The chain uses TRBV10-3 and TRBJ2-2; TRBD2 might be the D (5 bases). Trimming stripped 0 bases from V and 3 bases from J, with 11 bases between. This CDR3 is 16 amino acids long. Germline V gene data show CDR1 as ENHRY and CDR2 as SYGVKD. The CDR3 here is CAISESWTVDTGELFF. As DNA, the CDR3 is TGTGCCATCAGTGAGTCATGGACTGTCGACACCGGGGAGCTGTTTTTT.

This sequence joins TRBV6-5 and TRBJ2-3, with 8 nucleotides matching TRBD2. V dropped 4 bases and J dropped 3; count of bases not matched to a gene: 6. This CDR3 is built from 15 residues. Germline V CDR1 and CDR2: MNHEY, SVGAGI. The DNA of the CDR3 is TGTGCCAGCAGTTTTTCCGGGAGGGATACAGATACGCAGTATTTT. The encoded protein is CASSFSGRDTDTQYF.

This chain uses TRBV6-5 with TRBJ1-1, with a weak D call TRBD1 (6 bases). V gave up 2 bases and J gave up 3 bases, with 10 bases separating them. The CDR3 loop spans 14 amino acids. Germline V CDR1 and CDR2: MNHEY, SVGAGI. CDR3 protein: CASSYGQRYTEAFF. The CDR3 nucleotides are TGTGCCAGCAGTTACGGACAGAGATACACTGAAGCTTTCTTT.

The chain joins TRBV19 to TRBJ2-3; 14 bases are a match to TRBD2. V shed 2 bases and J 5 bases; nucleotides not matched to a gene: 3. CDR3 length: 16 residues. In germline, CDR1 is LNHDA, CDR2 SQIVND (reference sequence). CDR3 in DNA: TGTGCCAGTAGTATAAAGGGGACTAGCGGGAGAGATACGCAGTATTTT. It translates to CASSIKGTSGRDTQYF.

The rearrangement links TRBV10-1 to TRBJ1-1; D is ambiguous. Germline V gene sequence: CDR1 WNHNN, CDR2 SYGVQD (reference sequence). The CDR3 is made up of 13 amino acids. The ends were cut back, 5 bases at V and 5 bases at J, with 12 bases in the middle. The CDR3 sequence is CASSLGAETEAFF. The CDR3 DNA reads as TGCGCCAGCAGTCTCGGCGCCGAAACTGAAGCTTTCTTT.

The V gene is TRBV16, the J gene TRBJ2-7; possibly TRBD2 for D (6 bases). Between the trimmed V and J ends, which lost 2 bases and 0 bases, there was a span of 17 bases. Germline CDR1 KGHSY, CDR2 FQNENV. This CDR3 is built from 17 residues. CDR3 DNA sequence: TGTGCCAGCAGCCAACATAGCGGATACTATGACTCCTACGAGCAGTACTTC. This sequence encodes CASSQHSGYYDSYEQYF.

Notes on this clone: One end of the junction does not line up with germline, which may come from a read error. The CDR3 DNA is TGTGCCGGCAGCCAGCGGGCATACGAGCAGTACTTC. It encodes CAGSQRAYEQYF. The J gene is TRBJ2-7, the V gene TRBV28; weak D call: TRBD2 (6 bases). Germline V gene data show CDR1 as MDHEN and CDR2 as SYDVKM. This CDR3 has 12 residues.

The V and J genes are TRBV30 and TRBJ2-3; D not certain. V lost 5 bases and J 3 bases, leaving 9 bases between the germline ends. The germline CDR1 and CDR2 sequences are GTSNPN and SVGIG (reference sequence). CDR3 length: 12 residues. CDR3 sequence reads: CAWGMGTDTQYF. The CDR3 nucleotides are TGTGCCTGGGGGATGGGAACAGATACGCAGTATTTT. The complete variable domain, with remaining parts taken from reference TRBV30 and TRBJ2-3, reads SQTIHQWPATLVQPVGSPLSLECTVEGTSNPNLYWYRQAAGRGLQLLFYSVGIGQISSEVPQNLSASRPQDRQFILSSKKLLLSDSGFYLCAWGMGTDTQYFGPGTRLTVL.

The chain couples TRBV7-9 to TRBJ1-2, with D unresolved. The CDR3 is 13 amino acids. V gave up 0 bases and J gave up 13 bases, with 15 bases separating them. The germline gives CDR1 SEHNR, CDR2 FQNEAQ (reference sequence). The CDR3 DNA is TGTGCCAGCAGCTTAGCGACAACCCTAGCCTGCACCTTC. This encodes CASSLATTLACTF.

This sequence joins TRBV30 and TRBJ2-7, with a weak D call TRBD1 (6 bases). Germline V CDR1 and CDR2: GTSNPN, SVGIG (reference sequence). This CDR3 has 13 residues. The V and J ends lost 1 base and 6 bases respectively, with 13 bases between them. Here the CDR3 reads CAWSASGVGEQYF. CDR3 in DNA: TGTGCCTGGAGTGCCTCAGGGGTGGGCGAGCAGTACTTC.

The CDR3 bases are TGTGCCAGTAGTATCCCGAGGACTGAAGCTTTCTTT. Its protein product is CASSIPRTEAFF. This chain links TRBV19 with TRBJ1-1; D gene unclear. Trimming removed 3 bases from V and 5 bases from J, with 7 bases in between. The CDR3 consists of 12 residues. Germline-derived CDR1 and CDR2 are LNHDA and SQIVND (reference sequence).

This chain links TRBV5-8 with TRBJ1-2; a possible D gene is TRBD1 (5 bases). Germline V gene data show CDR1 as SGHTS and CDR2 as YDEGEE. The CDR3 is 16 residues long. V shed 3 bases and J shed 1 base, with 16 bases lying between them. DNA for the CDR3: TGTGCCAGCAGCTACGGGATTGGGGCCGGTAACTATGGCTACACCTTC. It codes for CASSYGIGAGNYGYTF.

In DNA, the CDR3 is TGCGCCAGCAGCCAAGTTGGATTTCGGGACAGCCCGAGCTCCTACAATGAGCAGTTCTTC. Its protein is CASSQVGFRDSPSSYNEQFF. The chain links TRBV4-3 to TRBJ2-1; 7 nucleotides align to TRBD1. CDR3 length: 20 amino acids. Germline CDR1 reads LGHNA; CDR2 reads YSLEER. V trimming: 1 base; J trimming: 0 bases; junction bases outside the gene matches: 15.

The DNA for the CDR3 is TGTGCCAGCAGCTTCGGCTCTGGACGTGGCTACACCTTC. Translation: CASSFGSGRGYTF. The V gene is TRBV7-3, the J gene TRBJ1-2; D call uncertain. The germline V gene has CDR1 SGHTA and CDR2 FQGTGA. The CDR3 totals 13 residues. Trimming left V 3 bases short and J 7 bases short, with 12 bases between.

This chain links TRBV25-1 with TRBJ1-1; 7 bases align to TRBD1. The CDR3 is made up of 13 amino acids. V trimming: 6 bases; J trimming: 4 bases; junction bases outside the gene matches: 5. CDR1 is MGHDK and CDR2 is SYGVNS in the germline V gene. The CDR3 nucleotides are TGTGCCAGCAGGCAGGCAGGGGGCACTGAAGCTTTCTTT. Its protein product is CASRQAGGTEAFF.

The chain is built from TRBV9 and TRBJ2-2; 7 nucleotides agree with TRBD2. Germline V gives CDR1 SGDLS, CDR2 YYNGEE. This CDR3 region has 16 residues. V shed 1 base, J shed 6 bases, and the junction held 9 bases outside the gene matches. CDR3 region: CASSVIAGVGPGELFF. The CDR3 bases are TGTGCCAGCAGCGTAATTGCGGGAGTGGGCCCCGGGGAGCTGTTTTTT.

This clone was found a few times. The rearrangement joins TRBV5-4 to TRBJ1-5; D is unclear. CDR3 length equals 15 residues. The V and J ends lost 4 bases and 0 bases respectively, with 11 bases between them. Germline V gives CDR1 SGHNT, CDR2 YYREEE (reference sequence). CDR3 DNA sequence: TGTGCCAGCAGCCCTGACGTGAATAGCAATCAGCCCCAGCATTTT. Translating gives CASSPDVNSNQPQHF.

The chain uses TRBV18 and TRBJ1-1; a possible D gene is TRBD1 (5 bases). Trimming removed 4 bases at V and 3 bases at J, with 12 bases between. The CDR3 consists of 14 residues. CDR1 KGHSH and CDR2 LQKENI come from the germline V gene. CDR3 loop: CASSLLSRDTEAFF. The CDR3 DNA reads as TGTGCCAGCTCACTGCTTTCCAGGGACACTGAAGCTTTCTTT. Supplemented by reference TRBV18 and TRBJ1-1, the full variable domain reads NAGVMQNPRHLVRRRGQEARLRCSPMKGHSHVYWYRQLPEEGLKFMVYLQKENIIDESGMPKERFSAEFPKEGPSILRIQQVVRGDSAAYFCASSLLSRDTEAFFGQGTRLTVV.

The genes are TRBV7-8 and TRBJ2-7; TRBD2 is a possible D gene (6 bases). Trimming cost V 1 base and J 6 bases, with 13 bases left between them. This CDR3 spans 14 amino acids. Germline V gene data show CDR1 as SGHVS and CDR2 as FQNEAQ. CDR3 nucleotides: TGTGCCAGCAGCTTAGTCTCGGGAGCGGTCGAGCAGTACTTC. Its translation: CASSLVSGAVEQYF.

This rearrangement joins TRBV29-1 to TRBJ2-7; the match to TRBD1 covers 11 bases. CDR3 length: 13 amino acids. Germline CDR1 reads SQVTM; CDR2 reads ANQGSEA. The V gene end was trimmed by 7 bases and the J gene end by 2 bases; junction bases not matched to a gene: 4. The CDR3 sequence is CSAGTGGPYEQYF. In DNA form, the CDR3 reads TGCAGCGCCGGGACAGGGGGTCCCTACGAGCAGTACTTC.

V is TRBV30 and J is TRBJ1-1; 7 positions agree with TRBD1. CDR1 is GTSNPN, CDR2 SVGIG, per germline (reference sequence). V shed 7 bases and J 1 base; nucleotides not matched to a gene: 3. The CDR3 has 12 amino acids. CDR3 protein: CASRQGNTEAFF. The CDR3 region has the DNA TGTGCCTCAAGACAGGGGAACACTGAAGCTTTCTTT.

The genes are TRBV2 and TRBJ2-5, with D perhaps TRBD2 (5 bases). Germline lookup yields CDR1 SNHLY and CDR2 FYNNEI. The CDR3 length is 14 residues. Deletions cut 5 bases from V and 1 base from J, with 11 bases between. The CDR3 region is CASSNLAIQETQYF. The CDR3 DNA follows: TGTGCCAGCAGTAACTTAGCGATCCAAGAGACCCAGTACTTC.

The CDR3 nucleotides read TGTGCCTGGAGTCGGCGGTCGAACACCGGGGAGCTGTTTTTT. It specifies CAWSRRSNTGELFF. The rearrangement uses TRBV30 and TRBJ2-2; the D is unclear. The CDR3 has 14 amino acids. The germline V and J ends were trimmed by 2 bases and 0 bases, with 7 bases remaining between them. The V gene's germline CDR1 is GTSNPN and CDR2 SVGIG (reference sequence).

The chain combines TRBV4-3 with TRBJ2-7; D remains unclear. This CDR3 is built from 14 residues. Trimming removed 0 bases from V and 2 bases from J, with 8 bases in between. CDR1 and CDR2 from the germline V gene are LGHNA and YSLEER. CDR3 sequence reads: CASSQEYLAYEQYF. CDR3 in DNA: TGCGCCAGCAGCCAAGAGTATCTGGCCTACGAGCAGTACTTC.

The chain links TRBV7-9 to TRBJ2-1; 7 bases are shared with TRBD1. Germline V gene data show CDR1 as SEHNR and CDR2 as FQNEAQ (reference sequence). The junction had 5 bases not matched to a gene; V was cut back by 5 bases and J by 1 base. The CDR3 consists of 15 residues. CDR3 DNA sequence: TGTGCCAGCAGCCTTCGACAGGGATCCTACAATGAGCAGTTCTTC. Translated: CASSLRQGSYNEQFF.